This TCR beta chain came from a study of cytomegalovirus exposure and HLA in healthy donors. The study's findings and limits: According to the study, 160 or so TCR beta chains were cytomegalovirus-associated.

In regard to this clone: The target antigen is unknown.

The donors were in the approximately 120-subject validation cohort, distinct from the 666-subject first cohort. This CDR3 is 13 amino acids long. CDR1 is GTSNPN and CDR2 is SVGIG in the germline V gene (reference sequence). The V and J ends lost 4 bases and 0 bases respectively, with 7 bases between them. Sequencing used immunoSEQ multiplex PCR; TCRdb keeps in-frame clones, though not all of them. Here the sample spans 150,000 to 200,000 clones, 85% being singletons. The V call is TRBV30, the J call TRBJ2-1; possible D gene TRBD2, 6 bases. This receptor was identified in a man aged 18-30 years in good health and CMV-seropositive. The sequenced sample was PBMCs. CDR3 in DNA: TGTGCCTGGAATAGCGGCTCCTACAATGAGCAGTTCTTC. The encoded protein is CAWNSGSYNEQFF.